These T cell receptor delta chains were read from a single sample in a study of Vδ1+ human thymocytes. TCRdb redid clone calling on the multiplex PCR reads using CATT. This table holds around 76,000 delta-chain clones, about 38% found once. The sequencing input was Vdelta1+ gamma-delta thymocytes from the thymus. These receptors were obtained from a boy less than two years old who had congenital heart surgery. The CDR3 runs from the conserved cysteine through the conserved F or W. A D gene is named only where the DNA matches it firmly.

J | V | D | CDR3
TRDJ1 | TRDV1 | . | CALGERFSLPTDKLIF
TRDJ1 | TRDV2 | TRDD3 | CACDPFPWGIRGKPIF
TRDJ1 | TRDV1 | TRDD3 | CALGEAPYVLGVLGDTDKLIF
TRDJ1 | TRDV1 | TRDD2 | CALGELRPSYVGRRSGGCRLRLIF
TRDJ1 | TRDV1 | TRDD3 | CALGVMWPSYSYWGIRGDTDKLIF
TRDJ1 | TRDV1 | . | CALGRGPFKLIF
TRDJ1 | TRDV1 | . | CALGESPPGHRPITDKLIF
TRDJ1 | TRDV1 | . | CALGPGGPYSRRGLIF
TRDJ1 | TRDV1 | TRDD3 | CALGERVRDWGISNTDKLIF
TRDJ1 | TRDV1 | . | CALGELILPVTDKLIF
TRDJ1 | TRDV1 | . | CALGPTRLDKLIF
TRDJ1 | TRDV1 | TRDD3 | CALGGHFAYAFSGGPPDKLIF
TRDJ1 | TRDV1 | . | CALGTTKPIRPGETDKLIF
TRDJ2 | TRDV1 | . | CALGEPPSPQVFTLVGIDPPLTAQLFF
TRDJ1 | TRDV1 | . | CALGMTNTDKLIF
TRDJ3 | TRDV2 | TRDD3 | CACDTDEWWGIPSWDTRQMFF
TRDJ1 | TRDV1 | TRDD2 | CALGDGPSYPYWDDYTDKLIF
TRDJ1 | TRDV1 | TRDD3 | CALGEPVPRTGGPMGQYTDKLIF
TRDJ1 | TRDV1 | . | CALGEIRSLGYSRARYTDKLIF
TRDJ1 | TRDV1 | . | CALGEYGPTGVTDKLIF
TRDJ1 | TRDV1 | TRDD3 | CAPSLPLQTGGPLTDKLIF
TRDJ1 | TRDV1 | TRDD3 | CALGEALYYFPTGGSYTDKLIF
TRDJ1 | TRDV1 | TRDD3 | CALGGFCTGGQTDKLIF
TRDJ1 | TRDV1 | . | CALGESRRRATPVLGPYIDKLIF
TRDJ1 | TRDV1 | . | CALGQPWVKLIF
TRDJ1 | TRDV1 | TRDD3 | CALGKRNFALLGESKLIF
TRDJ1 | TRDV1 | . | CALGNALEAPDKLIF
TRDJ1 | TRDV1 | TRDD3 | CALGEHEFPRDCGGYHRTTRPPYTDKLIF
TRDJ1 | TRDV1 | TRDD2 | CALGEPSYDKLIF
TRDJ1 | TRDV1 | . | CALGGLVEYFGPGYTDKLIF
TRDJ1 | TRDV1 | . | CALGAAYPLIF
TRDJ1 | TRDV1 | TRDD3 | CALGESHLSQHWGIYGGTDKLIF
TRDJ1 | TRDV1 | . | CALGEAPVSWGETDKLIF
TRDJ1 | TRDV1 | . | CALRAHRPSLGILLGASTDKLIF
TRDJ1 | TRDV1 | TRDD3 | CALGPPSYGLTGGYLLTDKLIF
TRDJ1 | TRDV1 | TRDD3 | CALGEIFLLVGDIPYTDKLIF
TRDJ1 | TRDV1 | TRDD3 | CALGKLPLLGERILHKLIF
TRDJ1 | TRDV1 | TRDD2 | CALGELLPRPHTGTDKLIF
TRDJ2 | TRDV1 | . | CALGEVLVRAQLFF